This T cell receptor beta chain is drawn from a study of monozygotic twins with inflammatory bowel disease. Concerning this clonotype: Its antigen is undetermined.

Through template switching, UMIs that included a 6-nucleotide sample barcode were added. Both TCRalpha and TCRbeta cDNA were subjected to two nested PCRs lasting roughly 16 and 10 cycles. TCRdb re-analyzed the 5' RACE reads; it lists each CDR3 protein once, without DNA. The sample table includes about 160,000 distinct CDR3 sequences. Germline lookup yields CDR1 DFQATT and CDR2 SNEGSKA (reference sequence). The CDR3 extends over 11 amino acids. Findings and caveats of the study: Using the inverse Simpson index, IBD patients had lower TCRbeta diversity than healthy co-twins.

The sequence derives from a human donor with ulcerative colitis or Crohn's disease, or a healthy co-twin of an affected twin (not recorded which). This chain links TRBV20-1 with TRBJ2-7; checking the TCRdb D call of TRBD2 is not possible without DNA. The sequenced sample was blood. CDR3 sequence: CSARLAREQYF.